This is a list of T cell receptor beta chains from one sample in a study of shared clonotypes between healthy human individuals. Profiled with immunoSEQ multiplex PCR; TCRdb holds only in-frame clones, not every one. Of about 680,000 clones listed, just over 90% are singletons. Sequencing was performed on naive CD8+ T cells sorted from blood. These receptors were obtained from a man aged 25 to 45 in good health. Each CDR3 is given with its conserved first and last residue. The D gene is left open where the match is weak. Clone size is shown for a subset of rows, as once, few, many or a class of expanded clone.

cdr3_aa: CAWRGHNEQFF
cdr3_nt: TGTGCCTGGAGAGGTCACAATGAGCAGTTCTTC
d_call: -
j_call: TRBJ2-1
v_call: TRBV30
clone_size: -
cdr3_length: 11

cdr3_aa: CASRDSSTDTQYF
cdr3_nt: TGTGCCAGCAGGGACAGCTCCACAGATACGCAGTATTTT
d_call: -
j_call: TRBJ2-3
v_call: TRBV6-1
clone_size: -
cdr3_length: 13

cdr3_aa: CASSQVPGGGDEQFF
cdr3_nt: TGCGCCAGCAGCCAAGTTCCGGGAGGTGGAGATGAGCAGTTCTTC
d_call: TRBD2
j_call: TRBJ2-1
v_call: TRBV4-1
clone_size: -
cdr3_length: 15

cdr3_aa: CAFGSPPGTGKSGANVLTF
cdr3_nt: TGTGCCTTTGGAAGCCCCCCCGGGACAGGCAAGTCTGGGGCCAACGTCCTGACTTTC
d_call: TRBD1
j_call: TRBJ2-6
v_call: TRBV7-9
clone_size: -
cdr3_length: 19

cdr3_aa: CASSYSRNGEQYF
cdr3_nt: TGTGCCAGCAGCTATAGCCGGAACGGCGAGCAGTACTTC
d_call: -
j_call: TRBJ2-7
v_call: TRBV27
clone_size: -
cdr3_length: 13

cdr3_aa: CASSPPGHPYEQYF
cdr3_nt: TGTGCCAGCAGTCCCCCGGGACACCCATACGAGCAGTACTTC
d_call: -
j_call: TRBJ2-7
v_call: TRBV6-6
clone_size: once
cdr3_length: 14

cdr3_aa: CASSHPPTGGYLNEQFF
cdr3_nt: TGTGCCAGCAGTCACCCCCCGACAGGGGGCTATTTGAATGAGCAGTTCTTC
d_call: TRBD1
j_call: TRBJ2-1
v_call: TRBV27
clone_size: -
cdr3_length: 17

cdr3_aa: CASSLIGWTGELFF
cdr3_nt: TGTGCCAGCAGTTTAATTGGCTGGACCGGGGAGCTGTTTTTT
d_call: -
j_call: TRBJ2-2
v_call: TRBV28
clone_size: -
cdr3_length: 14

cdr3_aa: CASSYVDRDSGNTIYF
cdr3_nt: TGTGCCAGCAGCTATGTAGACAGGGACTCTGGAAACACCATATATTTT
d_call: TRBD1
j_call: TRBJ1-3
v_call: TRBV7-9
clone_size: -
cdr3_length: 16

cdr3_aa: CASSLGIPRGSNTEAFF
cdr3_nt: TGCGCCAGCAGCTTGGGAATTCCCCGGGGCTCGAACACTGAAGCTTTCTTT
d_call: -
j_call: TRBJ1-1
v_call: TRBV5-1
clone_size: -
cdr3_length: 17

cdr3_aa: CASSLGQGIYNEQFF
cdr3_nt: TGTGCCAGCAGCTTAGGGCAGGGGATCTACAATGAGCAGTTCTTC
d_call: -
j_call: TRBJ2-1
v_call: TRBV7-3
clone_size: -
cdr3_length: 15

cdr3_aa: CASSEGQSSGNTIYF
cdr3_nt: TGTGCCAGCAGTGAGGGACAGTCCTCTGGAAACACCATATATTTT
d_call: TRBD1
j_call: TRBJ1-3
v_call: TRBV6-1
clone_size: -
cdr3_length: 15

cdr3_aa: CASRLDRGQYEQYF
cdr3_nt: TGTGCCAGCAGATTGGACAGGGGGCAATACGAGCAGTACTTC
d_call: TRBD1
j_call: TRBJ2-7
v_call: TRBV27
clone_size: -
cdr3_length: 14

cdr3_aa: CASRERGRGHGNTIYF
cdr3_nt: TGTGCCAGCCGAGAGCGCGGCAGGGGGCATGGAAACACCATATATTTT
d_call: TRBD1
j_call: TRBJ1-3
v_call: TRBV13
clone_size: -
cdr3_length: 16

cdr3_aa: CASSPGESDEQYF
cdr3_nt: TGTGCCAGCAGTCCAGGGGAGAGCGACGAGCAGTACTTC
d_call: -
j_call: TRBJ2-7
v_call: TRBV28
clone_size: -
cdr3_length: 13

cdr3_aa: CASLPVRGTEAFF
cdr3_nt: TGTGCCAGCCTTCCCGTCAGGGGCACTGAAGCTTTCTTT
d_call: -
j_call: TRBJ1-1
v_call: TRBV19
clone_size: -
cdr3_length: 13

cdr3_aa: CASSDGVLSYEQYF
cdr3_nt: TGCGCCAGCAGTGACGGGGTACTCTCCTACGAGCAGTACTTC
d_call: -
j_call: TRBJ2-7
v_call: TRBV10-1
clone_size: -
cdr3_length: 14

cdr3_aa: CASSFAGSSYEQYF
cdr3_nt: TGTGCCAGCAGTTTCGCGGGGTCGTCCTACGAGCAGTACTTC
d_call: -
j_call: TRBJ2-7
v_call: TRBV28
clone_size: -
cdr3_length: 14